This TCR beta chain was recovered during a study of cytomegalovirus exposure and HLA in healthy donors. PCR used 60 Vbeta primers and 13 Jbeta primers. Assay used: immunoSEQ multiplex PCR; TCRdb lists only in-frame clones, some missing. Among fewer than 150,000 clones listed, approximately 85% were seen once. Germline V gives CDR1 SGDLS, CDR2 YYNGEE. Trimming pared 4 bases from V and 4 bases from J, leaving 12 bases between. CDR3 length: 13 residues. On this clone itself: Its antigen is not known.

Broader study findings: Cytomegalovirus association was assigned to some 160 TCR beta chains.

This chain uses TRBV9 with TRBJ2-7; the D gene is possibly TRBD2 (6 bases). The clonotype was recovered from a woman aged 25 to 39 in good health and CMV-seropositive. Sequencing was performed on PBMCs. This CDR3 reads CASSPPSGYEQYF. DNA for the CDR3: TGTGCCAGCAGCCCCCCGAGCGGGTACGAGCAGTACTTC.